These T cell receptor beta chains were read from a single sample in a study of blood T cells in healthy people across ages. TCRdb processed the 5' RACE reads anew with MiXCR; each CDR3 protein has one entry. The sample lists roughly 800,000 distinct CDR3 sequences, nearly 60% occurring once. Sequencing was performed on blood. These receptors were taken from a man younger than 45 in good health. The CDR3 runs from the conserved cysteine through the conserved F or W. The order of the fields is clone size, D gene, V gene, J gene, CDR3 protein, CDR3 DNA. A D gene is named only where the DNA matches it firmly. Some rows have no size entry. The others give once, few or many, or a class for an expanded clone.

clone size: few
D gene: NA
V gene: TRBV3-1
J gene: TRBJ1-5
CDR3 protein: CASSQEGHNQPQHF
CDR3 DNA: TGTGCCAGCAGCCAAGAGGGTCACAATCAGCCCCAGCATTTT

clone size: few
D gene: NA
V gene: TRBV10-3
J gene: TRBJ2-3
CDR3 protein: CAISLGLFTDTQYF
CDR3 DNA: TGTGCCATCAGCCTAGGACTTTTCACAGATACGCAGTATTTT

clone size: few
D gene: TRBD1
V gene: TRBV20-1
J gene: TRBJ1-6
CDR3 protein: CSGGRRSGTVASIYNSPLHF
CDR3 DNA: TGCAGTGGGGGTCGTCGCTCCGGGACAGTCGCAAGCATATATAATTCACCTCTCCACTTT

clone size: NA
D gene: TRBD2
V gene: TRBV7-8
J gene: TRBJ2-1
CDR3 protein: CASSSTPTSGSYNEQFF
CDR3 DNA: TGTGCCAGCAGCTCGACCCCGACTAGCGGCTCCTACAATGAGCAGTTCTTC

clone size: NA
D gene: TRBD1
V gene: TRBV27
J gene: TRBJ1-5
CDR3 protein: CASSWGTGGNQPQHF
CDR3 DNA: TGTGCCAGCAGTTGGGGGACAGGGGGAAATCAGCCCCAGCATTTT

clone size: NA
D gene: TRBD2
V gene: TRBV11-2
J gene: TRBJ2-5
CDR3 protein: CASSPRGGSVIETQYF
CDR3 DNA: TGTGCCAGCAGCCCCCGCGGGGGGTCGGTGATAGAGACCCAGTACTTC

clone size: NA
D gene: TRBD2
V gene: TRBV28
J gene: TRBJ2-1
CDR3 protein: CASSFGSGSRNEQFF
CDR3 DNA: TGTGCCAGCAGTTTTGGGAGCGGGAGTAGAAATGAGCAGTTCTTC

clone size: NA
D gene: TRBD2
V gene: TRBV6-2/TRBV6-3
J gene: TRBJ2-4
CDR3 protein: CASRLGLDNIQYF
CDR3 DNA: TGTGCCAGCAGACTCGGACTAGATAACATTCAGTACTTC

clone size: few
D gene: TRBD2
V gene: TRBV25-1
J gene: TRBJ2-5
CDR3 protein: CASSEGLAEETQYF
CDR3 DNA: TGTGCCAGCAGTGAGGGACTAGCGGAAGAGACCCAGTACTTC

clone size: few
D gene: NA
V gene: TRBV12-3/TRBV12-4
J gene: TRBJ1-2
CDR3 protein: CASSRLANYGYTF
CDR3 DNA: TGTGCCAGCAGTCGCCTAGCTAACTATGGCTACACCTTC

clone size: NA
D gene: NA
V gene: TRBV10-1
J gene: TRBJ1-5
CDR3 protein: CASRVPQRASYSNQPQHF
CDR3 DNA: TGCGCCAGCAGGGTCCCCCAGCGGGCTTCCTATAGCAATCAGCCCCAGCATTTT

clone size: once
D gene: NA
V gene: TRBV28
J gene: TRBJ2-7
CDR3 protein: CANSLSPVGLYEQYF
CDR3 DNA: TGTGCCAACAGTTTATCCCCCGTCGGTCTCTACGAGCAGTACTTC

clone size: NA
D gene: NA
V gene: TRBV29-1
J gene: TRBJ1-1
CDR3 protein: CSVGLTMNTEAFF
CDR3 DNA: TGCAGCGTCGGGCTAACCATGAACACTGAAGCTTTCTTT